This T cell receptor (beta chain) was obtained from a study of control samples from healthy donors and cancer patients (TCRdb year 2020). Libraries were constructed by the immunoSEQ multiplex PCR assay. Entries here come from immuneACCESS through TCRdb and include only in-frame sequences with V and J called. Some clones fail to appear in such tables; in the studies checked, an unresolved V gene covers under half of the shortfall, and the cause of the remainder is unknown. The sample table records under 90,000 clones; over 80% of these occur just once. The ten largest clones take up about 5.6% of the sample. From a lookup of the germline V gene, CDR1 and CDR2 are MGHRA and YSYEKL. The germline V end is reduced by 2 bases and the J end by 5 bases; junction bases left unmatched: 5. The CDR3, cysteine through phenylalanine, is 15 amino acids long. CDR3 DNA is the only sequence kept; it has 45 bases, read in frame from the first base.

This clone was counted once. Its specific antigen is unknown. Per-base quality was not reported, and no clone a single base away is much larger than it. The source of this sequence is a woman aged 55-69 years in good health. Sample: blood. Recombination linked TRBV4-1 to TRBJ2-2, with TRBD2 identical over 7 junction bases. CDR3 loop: CASSQTSVQTGELFF. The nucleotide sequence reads TGCGCCAGCAGCCAAACTAGCGTCCAAACCGGGGAGCTGTTTTTT.